The sample holds a few counts of the clone carrying this TCR beta chain. Its antigen is unknown. Each sample provided at least 6 micrograms of extracted total RNA. J was trimmed by 4 bases and V by 4 bases; bases with no gene match: 12. The CDR3 has 16 amino acids. Germline CDR1 SGDLS, CDR2 YYNGEE. The use of a sample-barcoded 5' primer and a J-beta primer mix characterized a second PCR of about 7 to 12 cycles. Each cDNA molecule, via a template-switch adaptor with 12 random nucleotides, was tagged. TCRdb recomputed calls from the 5' RACE reads with MiXCR, one row per CDR3 protein. The repertoire holds under 950,000 distinct CDR3 sequences, with 20% to 25% as singletons. This record belongs to a study of blood T cells in healthy people across ages. Study conclusions and caveats: When one million T cells were used, diversity estimates were thought to be underestimates. In these data, TCR beta diversity tracked strongly with naive T cell percentage.

This sequence originates from a man in his sixties or seventies in good health. This chain links TRBV9 with TRBJ1-2; 8 positions match TRBD1. The sequencing sample was made of blood. CDR3 residues: CASSPRDRRLGYGYTF. Written as DNA, the CDR3 is TGTGCCAGCAGCCCACGGGACAGGCGGTTGGGCTATGGCTACACCTTC.